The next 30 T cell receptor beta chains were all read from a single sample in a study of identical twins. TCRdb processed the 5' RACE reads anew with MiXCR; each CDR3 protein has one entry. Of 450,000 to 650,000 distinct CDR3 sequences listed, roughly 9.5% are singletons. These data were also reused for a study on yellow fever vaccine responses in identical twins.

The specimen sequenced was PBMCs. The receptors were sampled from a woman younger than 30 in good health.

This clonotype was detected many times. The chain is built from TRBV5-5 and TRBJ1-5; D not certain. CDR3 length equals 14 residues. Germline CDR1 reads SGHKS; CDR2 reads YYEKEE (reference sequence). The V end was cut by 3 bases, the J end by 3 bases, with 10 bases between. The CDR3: CASSWEVVNQPQHF. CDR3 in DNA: TGTGCCAGCAGCTGGGAGGTGGTCAATCAGCCCCAGCATTTT.

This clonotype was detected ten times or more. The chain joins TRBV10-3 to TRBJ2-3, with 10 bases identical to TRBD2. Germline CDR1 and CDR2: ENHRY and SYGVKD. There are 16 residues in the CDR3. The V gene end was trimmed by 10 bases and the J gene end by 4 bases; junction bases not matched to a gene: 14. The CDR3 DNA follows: TGTGCCACCTCCGGTGTAGCGGGGGGAGGCGCAGATACGCAGTATTTT. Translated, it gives CATSGVAGGGADTQYF.

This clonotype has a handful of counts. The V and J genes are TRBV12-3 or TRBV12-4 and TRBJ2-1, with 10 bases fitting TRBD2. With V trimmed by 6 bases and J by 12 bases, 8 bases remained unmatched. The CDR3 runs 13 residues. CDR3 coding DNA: TGTGCCAGCAGGCAAGGACTAGCGGACTTGCAGTTCTTC. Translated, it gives CASRQGLADLQFF.

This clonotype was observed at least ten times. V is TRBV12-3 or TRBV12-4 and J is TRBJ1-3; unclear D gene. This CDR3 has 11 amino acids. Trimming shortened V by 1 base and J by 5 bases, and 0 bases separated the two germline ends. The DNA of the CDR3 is TGTGCCAGCAGTTTAGGAAACACCATATATTTT. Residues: CASSLGNTIYF.

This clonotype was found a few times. The CDR3 loop is CASSLARRGITTDTQYF. CDR3 in DNA: TGTGCCAGCAGCTTAGCCAGGCGGGGGATTACCACAGATACGCAGTATTTT. The V and J genes are TRBV7-2 and TRBJ2-3; 7 bases are a match to TRBD2. This CDR3 contains 17 residues. J lost 2 bases, V lost 0 bases, and 8 bases had no gene match. The germline V gene encodes CDR1 SGHTA and CDR2 FQGNSA.

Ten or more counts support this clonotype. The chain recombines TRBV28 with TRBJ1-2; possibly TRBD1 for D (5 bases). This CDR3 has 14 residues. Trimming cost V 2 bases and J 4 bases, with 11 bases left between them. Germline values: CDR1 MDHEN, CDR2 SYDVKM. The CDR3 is CASSLDSLGYGYTF. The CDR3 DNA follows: TGTGCCAGCAGTTTAGACAGCCTAGGCTATGGCTACACCTTC.

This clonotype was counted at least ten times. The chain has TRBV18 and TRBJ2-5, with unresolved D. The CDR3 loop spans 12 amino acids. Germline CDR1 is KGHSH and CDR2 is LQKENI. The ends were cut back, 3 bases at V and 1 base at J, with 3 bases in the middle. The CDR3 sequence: CASSPSQETQYF. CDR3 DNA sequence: TGTGCCAGCTCACCCTCCCAAGAGACCCAGTACTTC. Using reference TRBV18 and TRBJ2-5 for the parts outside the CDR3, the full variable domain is NAGVMQNPRHLVRRRGQEARLRCSPMKGHSHVYWYRQLPEEGLKFMVYLQKENIIDESGMPKERFSAEFPKEGPSILRIQQVVRGDSAAYFCASSPSQETQYFGPGTRLLVL.

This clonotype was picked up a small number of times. The CDR3 bases are TGTGCCAGCAGCCTTCTTAGCGGGGGGGCCAATGAGCAGTTCTTC. Translating gives CASSLLSGGANEQFF. This rearrangement joins TRBV12-3 or TRBV12-4 to TRBJ2-1, with TRBD2 identical over 11 bases. The CDR3 runs 15 residues. With V trimmed by 6 bases and J by 6 bases, 7 bases remained unmatched.

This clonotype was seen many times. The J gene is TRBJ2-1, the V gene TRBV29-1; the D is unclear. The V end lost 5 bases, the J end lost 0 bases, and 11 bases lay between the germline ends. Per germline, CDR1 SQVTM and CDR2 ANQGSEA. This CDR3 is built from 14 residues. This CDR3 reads CSVLGASSYNEQFF. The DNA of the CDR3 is TGCAGCGTTCTGGGCGCTAGCTCCTACAATGAGCAGTTCTTC.

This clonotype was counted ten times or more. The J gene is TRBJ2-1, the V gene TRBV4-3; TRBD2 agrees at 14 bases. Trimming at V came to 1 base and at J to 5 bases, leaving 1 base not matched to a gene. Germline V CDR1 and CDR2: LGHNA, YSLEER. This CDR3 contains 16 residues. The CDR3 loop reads CASSQVGLAGDNEQFF. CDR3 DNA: TGCGCCAGCAGCCAAGTGGGACTAGCGGGAGACAATGAGCAGTTCTTC.

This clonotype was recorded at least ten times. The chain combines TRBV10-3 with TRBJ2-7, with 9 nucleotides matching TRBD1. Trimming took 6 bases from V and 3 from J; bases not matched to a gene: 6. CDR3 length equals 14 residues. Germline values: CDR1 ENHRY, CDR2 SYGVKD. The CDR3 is CAISGQGRNYEQYF. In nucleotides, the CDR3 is TGTGCCATCAGCGGACAGGGGCGAAACTACGAGCAGTACTTC.

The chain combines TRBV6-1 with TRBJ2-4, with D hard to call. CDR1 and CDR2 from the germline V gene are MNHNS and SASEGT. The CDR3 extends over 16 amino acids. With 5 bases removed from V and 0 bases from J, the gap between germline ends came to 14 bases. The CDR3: CASSQGPPRAKNIQYF. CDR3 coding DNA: TGTGCCAGCAGTCAAGGACCGCCCAGAGCCAAAAACATTCAGTACTTC.

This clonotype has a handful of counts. CDR3 coding DNA: TGTGCCAGCAGCGGTAACGGCTATGGCTACACCTTC. This encodes CASSGNGYGYTF. The chain uses TRBV12-3 or TRBV12-4 and TRBJ1-2; D gene uncertain. Trimming left V 6 bases short and J 4 bases short, with 9 bases between. This CDR3 is built from 12 residues.

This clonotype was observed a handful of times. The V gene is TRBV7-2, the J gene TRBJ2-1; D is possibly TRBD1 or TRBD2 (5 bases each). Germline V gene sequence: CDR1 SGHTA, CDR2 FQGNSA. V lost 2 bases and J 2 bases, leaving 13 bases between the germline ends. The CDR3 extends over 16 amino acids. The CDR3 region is CASSLIRGVPYNEQFF. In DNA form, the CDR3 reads TGTGCCAGCAGCTTAATTAGAGGGGTCCCCTACAATGAGCAGTTCTTC.

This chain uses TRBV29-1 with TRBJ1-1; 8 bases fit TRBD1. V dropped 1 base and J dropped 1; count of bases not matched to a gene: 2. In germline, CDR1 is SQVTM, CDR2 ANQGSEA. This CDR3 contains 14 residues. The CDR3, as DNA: TGCAGCGTTGAAGGAGGACAGGGGAACACTGAAGCTTTCTTT. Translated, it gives CSVEGGQGNTEAFF.

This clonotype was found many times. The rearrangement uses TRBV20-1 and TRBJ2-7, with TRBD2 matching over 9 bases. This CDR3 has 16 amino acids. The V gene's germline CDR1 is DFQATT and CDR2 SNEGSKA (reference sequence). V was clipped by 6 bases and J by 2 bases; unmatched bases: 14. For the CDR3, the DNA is TGCAGTGCCAACGGAATCACCGGACTAGCGCCCTACGAGCAGTACTTC. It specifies CSANGITGLAPYEQYF.

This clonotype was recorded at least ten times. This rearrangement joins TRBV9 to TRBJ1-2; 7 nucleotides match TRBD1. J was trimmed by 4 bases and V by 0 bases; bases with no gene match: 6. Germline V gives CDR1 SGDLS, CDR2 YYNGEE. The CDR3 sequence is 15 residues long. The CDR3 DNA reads TGTGCCAGCAGCGTAGTAGGGGGACAGAGCTATGGCTACACCTTC. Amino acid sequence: CASSVVGGQSYGYTF. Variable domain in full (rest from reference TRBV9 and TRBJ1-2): DSGVTQTPKHLITATGQRVTLRCSPRSGDLSVYWYQQSLDQGLQFLIQYYNGEERAKGNILERFSAQQFPDLHSELNLSSLELGDSALYFCASSVVGGQSYGYTFGSGTRLTVV.

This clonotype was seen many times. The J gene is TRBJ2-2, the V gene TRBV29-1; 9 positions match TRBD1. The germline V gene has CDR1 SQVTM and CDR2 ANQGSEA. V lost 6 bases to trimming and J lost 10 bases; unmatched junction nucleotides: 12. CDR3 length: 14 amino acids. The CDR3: CSVSRDREEEELFF. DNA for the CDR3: TGCAGCGTCAGCCGGGACAGGGAGGAGGAGGAGCTGTTTTTT.

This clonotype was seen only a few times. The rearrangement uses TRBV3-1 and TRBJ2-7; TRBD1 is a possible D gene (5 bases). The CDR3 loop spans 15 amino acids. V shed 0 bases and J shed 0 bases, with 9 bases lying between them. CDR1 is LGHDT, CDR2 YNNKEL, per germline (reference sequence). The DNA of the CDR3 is TGTGCCAGCAGCCAAGATCAGGACAACTCCTACGAGCAGTACTTC. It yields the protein CASSQDQDNSYEQYF.

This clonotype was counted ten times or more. The CDR3 is CASSLVPRGRVNEQFF. The CDR3 bases are TGTGCCAGCAGCTTAGTTCCTCGCGGGAGGGTCAATGAGCAGTTCTTC. The rearrangement links TRBV7-2 to TRBJ2-1; 9 bases match TRBD2. Germline loops: CDR1 SGHTA, CDR2 FQGNSA. This CDR3 has 16 residues. The V and J ends lost 1 base and 6 bases, in that order; junction bases with no gene match: 7.

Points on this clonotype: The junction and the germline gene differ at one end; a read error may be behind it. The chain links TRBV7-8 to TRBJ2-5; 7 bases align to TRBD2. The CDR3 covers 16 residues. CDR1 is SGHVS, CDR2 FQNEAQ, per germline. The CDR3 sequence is CACRGQPGPSGETQYF. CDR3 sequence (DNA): TGTGCCTGCAGAGGGCAGCCTGGCCCTAGCGGAGAGACCCAGTACTTC. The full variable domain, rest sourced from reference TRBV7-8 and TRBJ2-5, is GAGVSQSPRYKVAKRGQDVALRCDPISGHVSLFWYQQALGQGPEFLTYFQNEAQLDKSGLPSDRFFAERPEGSVSTLKIQRTQQEDSAVYLCACRGQPGPSGETQYFGPGTRLLVL.

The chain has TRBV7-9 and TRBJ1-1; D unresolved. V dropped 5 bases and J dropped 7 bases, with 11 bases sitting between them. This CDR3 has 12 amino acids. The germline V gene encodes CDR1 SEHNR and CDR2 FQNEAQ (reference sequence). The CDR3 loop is CASSHNTGEAFF. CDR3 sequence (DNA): TGTGCCAGCAGCCACAACACGGGTGAAGCTTTCTTT.

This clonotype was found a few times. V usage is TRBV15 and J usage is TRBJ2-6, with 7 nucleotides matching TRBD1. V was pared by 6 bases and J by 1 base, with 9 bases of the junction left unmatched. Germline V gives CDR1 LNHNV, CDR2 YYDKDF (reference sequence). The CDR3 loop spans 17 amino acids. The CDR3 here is CATRNQQGWSGANVLTF. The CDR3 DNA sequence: TGTGCCACCAGAAACCAACAGGGGTGGTCTGGGGCCAACGTCCTGACTTTC.

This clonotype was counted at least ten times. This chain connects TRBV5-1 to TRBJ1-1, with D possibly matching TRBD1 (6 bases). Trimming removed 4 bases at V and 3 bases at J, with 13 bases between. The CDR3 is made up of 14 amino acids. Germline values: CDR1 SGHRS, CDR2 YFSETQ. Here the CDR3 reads CASSPRQEHTEAFF. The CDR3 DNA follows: TGCGCCAGCAGCCCGAGACAGGAGCACACTGAAGCTTTCTTT.

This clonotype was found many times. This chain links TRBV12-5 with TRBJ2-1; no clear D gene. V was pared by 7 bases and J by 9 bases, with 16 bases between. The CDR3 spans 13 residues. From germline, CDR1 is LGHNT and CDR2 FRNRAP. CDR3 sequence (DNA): TGTGCTAGTGTATCGAGTCCCTCAGGTGAGCAGTTCTTC. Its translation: CASVSSPSGEQFF.

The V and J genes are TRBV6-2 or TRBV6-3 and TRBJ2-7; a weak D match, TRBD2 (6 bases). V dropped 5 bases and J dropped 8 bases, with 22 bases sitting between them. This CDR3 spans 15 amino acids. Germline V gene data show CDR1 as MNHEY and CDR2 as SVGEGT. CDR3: CASSGTGSYQSKQYF. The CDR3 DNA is TGTGCCAGCAGTGGGACTGGCAGTTATCAAAGCAAGCAGTACTTC.

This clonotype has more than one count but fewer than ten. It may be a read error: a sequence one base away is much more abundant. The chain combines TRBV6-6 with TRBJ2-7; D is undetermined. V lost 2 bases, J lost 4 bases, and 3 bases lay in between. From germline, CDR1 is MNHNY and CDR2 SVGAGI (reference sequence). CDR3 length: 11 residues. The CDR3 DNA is TGTGCCAGCAGTTACCAGTACGAGCAGTACTTC. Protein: CASSYQYEQYF.

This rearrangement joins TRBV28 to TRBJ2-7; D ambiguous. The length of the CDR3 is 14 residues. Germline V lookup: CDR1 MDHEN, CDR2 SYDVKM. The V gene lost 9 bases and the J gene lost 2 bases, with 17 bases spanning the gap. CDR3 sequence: CASFPRGLPYEQYF. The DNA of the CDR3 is TGTGCCAGTTTTCCCCGCGGCTTGCCCTACGAGCAGTACTTC.

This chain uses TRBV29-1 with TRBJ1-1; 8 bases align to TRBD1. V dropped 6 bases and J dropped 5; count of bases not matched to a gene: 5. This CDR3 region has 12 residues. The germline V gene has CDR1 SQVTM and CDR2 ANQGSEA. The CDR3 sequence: CSVSGGLTEAFF. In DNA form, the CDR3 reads TGCAGCGTCTCAGGGGGCTTGACTGAAGCTTTCTTT. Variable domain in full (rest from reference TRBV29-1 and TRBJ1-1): SAVISQKPSRDICQRGTSLTIQCQVDSQVTMMFWYRQQPGQSLTLIATANQGSEATYESGFVIDKFPISRPNLTFSTLTVSNMSPEDSSIYLCSVSGGLTEAFFGQGTRLTVV.

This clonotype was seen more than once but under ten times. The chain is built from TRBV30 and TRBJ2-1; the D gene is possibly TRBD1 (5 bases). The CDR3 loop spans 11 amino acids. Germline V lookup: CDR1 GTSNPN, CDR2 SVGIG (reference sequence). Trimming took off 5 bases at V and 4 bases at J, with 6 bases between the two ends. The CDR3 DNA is TGTGCCTGGGACAGATACAATGAGCAGTTCTTC. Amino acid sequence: CAWDRYNEQFF.